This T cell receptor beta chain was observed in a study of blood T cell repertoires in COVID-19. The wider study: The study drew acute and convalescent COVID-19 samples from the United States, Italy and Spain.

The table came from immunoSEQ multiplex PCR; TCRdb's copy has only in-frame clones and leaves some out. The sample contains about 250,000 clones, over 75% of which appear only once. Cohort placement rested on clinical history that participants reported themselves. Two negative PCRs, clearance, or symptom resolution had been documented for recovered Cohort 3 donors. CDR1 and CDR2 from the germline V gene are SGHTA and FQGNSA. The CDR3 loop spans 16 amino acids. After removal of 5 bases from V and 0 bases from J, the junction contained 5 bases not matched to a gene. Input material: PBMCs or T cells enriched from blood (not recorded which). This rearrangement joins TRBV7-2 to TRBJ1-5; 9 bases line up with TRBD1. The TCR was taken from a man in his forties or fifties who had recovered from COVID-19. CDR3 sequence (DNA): TGTGCCAGCAGCCACGGGACAGGGAATAGCAATCAGCCCCAGCATTTT. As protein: CASSHGTGNSNQPQHF.